This entry features one TCR beta chain sequence. The data originate from a study of blood T cell repertoires in COVID-19. Overall study context: PBMCs, B-cell-depleted T cells, or T cells were the source of the cDNA or gDNA that made up the material.

The protocol was immunoSEQ multiplex PCR, while the TCRdb copy is restricted to in-frame clones and leaves out a portion. The table has 100,000 to 150,000 clones, 86% seen once. Unmatched junction bases numbered 7, after V lost 6 bases and J lost 6 bases. This CDR3 has 14 amino acids. CDR1 MNHEY and CDR2 SVGAGI come from the germline V gene. The TCR sequence derives from a woman in her 70s with COVID-19, enrolled during active disease. V gene TRBV6-5 combines with J gene TRBJ1-2; the match to TRBD1 covers 10 bases. Material for sequencing was peripheral blood. The CDR3 here is CASRKTGGSDGYTF. CDR3 DNA: TGTGCCAGCAGAAAGACAGGGGGCAGCGATGGCTACACCTTC.